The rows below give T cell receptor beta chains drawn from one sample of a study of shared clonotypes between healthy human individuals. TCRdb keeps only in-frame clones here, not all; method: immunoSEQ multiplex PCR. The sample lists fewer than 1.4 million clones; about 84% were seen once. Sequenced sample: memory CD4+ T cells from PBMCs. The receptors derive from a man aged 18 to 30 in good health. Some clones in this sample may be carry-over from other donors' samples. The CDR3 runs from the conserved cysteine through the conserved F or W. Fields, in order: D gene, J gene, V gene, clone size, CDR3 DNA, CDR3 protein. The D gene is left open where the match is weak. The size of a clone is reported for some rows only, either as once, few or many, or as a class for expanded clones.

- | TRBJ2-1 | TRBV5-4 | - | TGTGCCAGCAGCTTGGACTCCTACAATGAGCAGTTCTTC | CASSLDSYNEQFF
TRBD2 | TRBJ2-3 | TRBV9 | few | TGTGCCAGCAGCGTAGGAGGGCTAGCGGGAGGTTTAACAGATACGCAGTATTTT | CASSVGGLAGGLTDTQYF
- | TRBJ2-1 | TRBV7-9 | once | TGTGCCAGCAGCTTAGATCGGGAGTGGGTGGCCAGGGAGCAGTTCTTC | CASSLDREWVAREQFF
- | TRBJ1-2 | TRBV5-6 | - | TGTGCCAGCAGCTTGGTTAGCGCGGCGGGCTACACCTTC | CASSLVSAAGYTF
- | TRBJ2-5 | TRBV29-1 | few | TGCAGCGTGGCCCCCGGTTGGGGTATGGGAGAGGGTGCGTACTTC | CSVAPGWGMGEGAYF
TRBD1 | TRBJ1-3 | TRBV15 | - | TGTGCCACCAGCAGAGGGGACAGTCCTGGAAACACCATATATTTT | CATSRGDSPGNTIYF
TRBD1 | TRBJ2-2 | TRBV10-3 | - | TGTGCCATCGGAGGGACAGGGAACACCGGGGAGCTGTTTTTT | CAIGGTGNTGELFF
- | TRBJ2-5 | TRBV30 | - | TGTGCCTCGGTTGGGGCAAGGACCGAGACCCAGTACTTC | CASVGARTETQYF
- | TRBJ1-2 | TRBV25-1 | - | TGTGCCAGCAGTGAATATTCAGGGTTCGGTGGCTACACCTTC | CASSEYSGFGGYTF
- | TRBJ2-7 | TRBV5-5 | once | TGTGCCAGCAGCTCGAAAGTGGGCGTGCACGAGCAGTACTTC | CASSSKVGVHEQYF
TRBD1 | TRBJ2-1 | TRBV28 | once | TGTGCCAGCAGGCGGACAGGAACCAATGAGCAGTTCTTC | CASRRTGTNEQFF